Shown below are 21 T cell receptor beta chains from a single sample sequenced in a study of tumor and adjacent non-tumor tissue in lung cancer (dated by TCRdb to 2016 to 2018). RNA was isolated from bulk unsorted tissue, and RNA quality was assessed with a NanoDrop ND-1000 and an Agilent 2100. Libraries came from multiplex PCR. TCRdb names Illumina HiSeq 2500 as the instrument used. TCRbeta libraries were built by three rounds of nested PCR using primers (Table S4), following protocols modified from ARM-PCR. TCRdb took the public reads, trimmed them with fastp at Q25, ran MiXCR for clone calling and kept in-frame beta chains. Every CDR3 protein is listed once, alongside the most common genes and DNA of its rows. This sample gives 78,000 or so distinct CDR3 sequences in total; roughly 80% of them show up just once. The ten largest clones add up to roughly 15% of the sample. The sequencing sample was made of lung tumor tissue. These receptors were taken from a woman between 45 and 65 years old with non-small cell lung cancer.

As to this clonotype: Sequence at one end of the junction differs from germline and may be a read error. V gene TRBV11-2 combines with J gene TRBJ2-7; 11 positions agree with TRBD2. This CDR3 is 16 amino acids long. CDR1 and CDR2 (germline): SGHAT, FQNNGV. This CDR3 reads CGSRLRGLAVSDEQNF. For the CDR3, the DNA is TGTGGCAGCAGGCTAAGGGGACTAGCGGTCTCGGACGAGCAGAACTTC.

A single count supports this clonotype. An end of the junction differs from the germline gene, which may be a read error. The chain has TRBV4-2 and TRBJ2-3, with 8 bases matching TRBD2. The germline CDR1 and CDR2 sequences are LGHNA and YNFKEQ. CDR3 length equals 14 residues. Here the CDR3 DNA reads TGTGCTAGCACCCAAGCGGGAGACACAGATACGCAGTATTTT. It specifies CASTQAGDTDTQYF.

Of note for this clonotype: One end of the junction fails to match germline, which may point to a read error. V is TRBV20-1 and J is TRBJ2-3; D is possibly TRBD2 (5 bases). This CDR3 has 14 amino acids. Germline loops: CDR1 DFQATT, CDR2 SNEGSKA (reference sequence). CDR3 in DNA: TGCAGTACTAGAGATTTTACAGAAACAGATACGCAGTATTTC. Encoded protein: CSTRDFTETDTQYF.

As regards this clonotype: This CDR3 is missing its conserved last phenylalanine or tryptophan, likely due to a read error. CDR3 in DNA: TGCAGTGCTAGAGAACTCTCGTACGGGGAGCTGTTTTTG. As protein: CSARELSYGELFL. The chain uses TRBV20-1 and TRBJ2-2; D call uncertain. The germline V gene has CDR1 DFQATT and CDR2 SNEGSKA (reference sequence). This CDR3 contains 13 residues. Trimming took off 0 bases at V and 7 bases at J, with 9 bases between the two ends.

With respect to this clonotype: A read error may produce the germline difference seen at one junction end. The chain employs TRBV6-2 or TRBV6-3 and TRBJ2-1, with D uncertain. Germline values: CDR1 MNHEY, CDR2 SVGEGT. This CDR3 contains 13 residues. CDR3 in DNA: TGTACCAGCAGTTATGGGCGGCCAAGTGAGCAGTTCTTT. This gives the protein CTSSYGRPSEQFF.

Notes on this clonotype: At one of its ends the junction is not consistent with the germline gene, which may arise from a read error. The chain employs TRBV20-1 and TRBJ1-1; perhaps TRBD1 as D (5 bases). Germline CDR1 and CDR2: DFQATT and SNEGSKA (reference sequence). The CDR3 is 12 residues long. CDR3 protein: CSAEGMYTEAFF. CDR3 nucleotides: TGTAGTGCGGAGGGGATGTACACTGAAGCTTTCTTT.

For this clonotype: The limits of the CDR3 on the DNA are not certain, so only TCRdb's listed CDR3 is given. The CDR3 sequence: CAVAGGAYELYF. The chain links TRBV10-3 to TRBJ2-7; the table's D gene call, TRBD1, was not cross checked with the DNA. The CDR3 sequence runs 12 residues, both termini included. Germline CDR1 and CDR2: ENHRY and SYGVKD.

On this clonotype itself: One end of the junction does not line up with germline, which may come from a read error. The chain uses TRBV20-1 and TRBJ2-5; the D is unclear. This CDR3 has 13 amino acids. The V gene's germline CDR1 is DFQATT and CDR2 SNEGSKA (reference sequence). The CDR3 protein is CNASVGSQETQYF. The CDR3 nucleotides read TGTAATGCTAGTGTAGGGTCCCAAGAGACCCAGTACTTC.

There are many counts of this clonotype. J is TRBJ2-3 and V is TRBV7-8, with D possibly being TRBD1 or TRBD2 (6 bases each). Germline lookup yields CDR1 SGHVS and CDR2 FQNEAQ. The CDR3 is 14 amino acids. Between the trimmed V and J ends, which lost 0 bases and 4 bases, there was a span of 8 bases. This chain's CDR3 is CASSLARGADTQYF. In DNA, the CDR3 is TGTGCCAGCAGCTTAGCGAGGGGGGCAGATACGCAGTATTTT. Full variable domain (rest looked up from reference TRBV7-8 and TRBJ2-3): GAGVSQSPRYKVAKRGQDVALRCDPISGHVSLFWYQQALGQGPEFLTYFQNEAQLDKSGLPSDRFFAERPEGSVSTLKIQRTQQEDSAVYLCASSLARGADTQYFGPGTRLTVL.

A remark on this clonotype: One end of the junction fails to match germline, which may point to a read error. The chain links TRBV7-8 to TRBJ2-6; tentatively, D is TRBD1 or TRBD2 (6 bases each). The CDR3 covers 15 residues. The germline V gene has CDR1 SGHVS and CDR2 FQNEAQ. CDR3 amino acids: CVSSFGTSGSNVLTF. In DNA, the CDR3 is TGTGTCAGCAGCTTCGGGACAAGCGGGTCCAACGTCCTGACTTTC.

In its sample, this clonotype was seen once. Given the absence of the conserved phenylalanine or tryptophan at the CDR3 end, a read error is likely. Here the CDR3 DNA reads TGTGCCAGCAGTTCATCGGGGTTTGGATCCTACGAGCAGTACTCC. Its translation is CASSSSGFGSYEQYS. This chain connects TRBV12-3 or TRBV12-4 to TRBJ2-7, with D perhaps matching TRBD2 (5 bases). This CDR3 contains 15 residues. The germline V and J ends were trimmed by 4 bases and 1 base, with 14 bases remaining between them.

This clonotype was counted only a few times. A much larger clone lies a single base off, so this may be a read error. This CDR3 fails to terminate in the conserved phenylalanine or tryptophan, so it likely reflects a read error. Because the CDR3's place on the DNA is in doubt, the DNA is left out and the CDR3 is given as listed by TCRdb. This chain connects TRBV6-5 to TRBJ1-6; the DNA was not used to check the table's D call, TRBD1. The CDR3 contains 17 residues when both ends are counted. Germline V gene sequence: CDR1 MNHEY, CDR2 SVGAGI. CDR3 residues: CASSYSLWQGDNSPLLS.

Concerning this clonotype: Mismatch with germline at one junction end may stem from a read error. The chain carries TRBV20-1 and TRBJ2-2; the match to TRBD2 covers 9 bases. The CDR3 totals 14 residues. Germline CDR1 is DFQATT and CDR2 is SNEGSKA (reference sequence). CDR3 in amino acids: CSASPSGISGEQLF. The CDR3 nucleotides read TGCAGTGCTAGTCCTAGCGGGATTTCCGGGGAGCAGCTTTTT.

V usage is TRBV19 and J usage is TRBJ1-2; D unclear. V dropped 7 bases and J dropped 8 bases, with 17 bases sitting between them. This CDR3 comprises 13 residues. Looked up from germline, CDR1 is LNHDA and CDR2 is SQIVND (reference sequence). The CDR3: CASTHTRGLGYTF. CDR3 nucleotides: TGTGCCAGTACCCACACTCGGGGTTTGGGCTACACCTTC.

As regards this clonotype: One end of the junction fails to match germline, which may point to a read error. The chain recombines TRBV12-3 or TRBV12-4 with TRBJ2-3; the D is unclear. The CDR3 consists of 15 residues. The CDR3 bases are TGTGCCAGCAATTTACAGACACTAAGCACAGATATGCAGTATTTT. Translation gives CASNLQTLSTDMQYF.

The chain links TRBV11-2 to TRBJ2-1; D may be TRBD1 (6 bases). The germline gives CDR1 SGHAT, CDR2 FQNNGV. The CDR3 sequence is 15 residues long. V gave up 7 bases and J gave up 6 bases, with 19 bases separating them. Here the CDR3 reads CASNKGGRGINEQFF. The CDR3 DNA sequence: TGTGCCAGCAACAAAGGGGGAAGGGGCATCAATGAGCAGTTCTTC. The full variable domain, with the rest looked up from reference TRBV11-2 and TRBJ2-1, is EAGVAQSPRYKIIEKRQSVAFWCNPISGHATLYWYQQILGQGPKLLIQFQNNGVVDDSQLPKDRFSAERLKGVDSTLKIQPAKLEDSAVYLCASNKGGRGINEQFFGPGTRLTVL.

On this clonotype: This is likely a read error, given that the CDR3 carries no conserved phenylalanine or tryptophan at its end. CDR3 in amino acids: CASSLSPSPSYKQYY. CDR3 DNA: TGTGCCAGTAGCTTATCTCCGAGTCCCTCCTACAAGCAGTACTAC. The V call is TRBV11-2, the J call TRBJ2-7, with D unresolved. Germline values: CDR1 SGHAT, CDR2 FQNNGV. CDR3 length: 15 amino acids.

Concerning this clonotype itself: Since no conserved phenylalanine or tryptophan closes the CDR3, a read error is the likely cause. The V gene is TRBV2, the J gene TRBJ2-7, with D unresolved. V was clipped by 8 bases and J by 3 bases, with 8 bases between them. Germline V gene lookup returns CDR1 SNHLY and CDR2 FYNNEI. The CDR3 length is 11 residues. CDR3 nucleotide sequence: TGTGCCAGCCTGACACGCTACGAGCAGTACTCC. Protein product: CASLTRYEQYS.

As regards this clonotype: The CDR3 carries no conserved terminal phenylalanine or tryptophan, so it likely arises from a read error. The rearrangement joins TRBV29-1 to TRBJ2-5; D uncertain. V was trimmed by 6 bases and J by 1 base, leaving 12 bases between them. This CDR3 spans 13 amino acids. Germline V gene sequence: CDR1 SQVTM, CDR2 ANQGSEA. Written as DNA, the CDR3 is TGCAGCGTCGGGTGGCCCCCCCAAGAGACCCAGTACCTC. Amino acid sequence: CSVGWPPQETQYL.

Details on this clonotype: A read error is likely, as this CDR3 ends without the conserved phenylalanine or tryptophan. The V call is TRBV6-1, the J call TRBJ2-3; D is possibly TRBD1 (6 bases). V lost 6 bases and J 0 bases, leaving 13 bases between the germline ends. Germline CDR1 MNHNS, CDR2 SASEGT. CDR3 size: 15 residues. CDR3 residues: CASRRNRDSTDTQYC. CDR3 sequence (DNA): TGTGCCAGCAGAAGGAACAGGGACAGCACAGATACGCAGTATTGT.

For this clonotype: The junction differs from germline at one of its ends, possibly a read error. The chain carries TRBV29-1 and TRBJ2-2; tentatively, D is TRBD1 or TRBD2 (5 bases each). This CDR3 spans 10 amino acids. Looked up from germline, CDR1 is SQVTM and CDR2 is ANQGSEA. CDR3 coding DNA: TGCAGCGTATTTACCGGGGACCTGTTTTTT. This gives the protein CSVFTGDLFF.